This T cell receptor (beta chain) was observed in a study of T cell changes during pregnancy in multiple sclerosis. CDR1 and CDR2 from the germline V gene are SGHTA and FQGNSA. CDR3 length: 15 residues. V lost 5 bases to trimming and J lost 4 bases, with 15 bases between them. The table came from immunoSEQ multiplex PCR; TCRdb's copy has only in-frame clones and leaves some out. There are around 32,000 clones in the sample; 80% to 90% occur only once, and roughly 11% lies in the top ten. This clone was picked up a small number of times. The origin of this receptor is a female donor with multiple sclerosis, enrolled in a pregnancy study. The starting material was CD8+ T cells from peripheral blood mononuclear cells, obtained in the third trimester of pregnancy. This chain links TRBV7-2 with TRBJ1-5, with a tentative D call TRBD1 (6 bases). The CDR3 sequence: CASSRTDSRNQPQHF. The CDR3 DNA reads TGTGCCAGCAGCCGGACGGACAGCCGTAATCAGCCCCAGCATTTT.